This is a list of T cell receptor beta chains from one sample in a study of T cells expressing NK-cell markers. TCRdb reprocessed the 5' RACE reads and reports one entry per CDR3 protein, with no DNA. Found here are 400,000 or so distinct CDR3 sequences; the top ten clones hold around 10%. What was sequenced was blood T cells: a sorted CD56 or NKG2C T cell subset, CD4+ or CD8+ T cells, or bulk PBMC T cells (not recorded which). These TCRs come from a woman in her fifties or sixties in good health. Both conserved end residues are part of each CDR3.

TRBV3-1,TRBJ1-1,CASSQGSHTEAFF
TRBV5-1,TRBJ2-1,CASSSPSGRGEQFF
TRBV6-4,TRBJ1-2,CASRGGDGYTF
TRBV5-1,TRBJ1-4,CASSRRATLATNEKLFF
TRBV18,TRBJ2-4,CASSFPGLATAKNIQYF
TRBV3-1,TRBJ1-3,CASSQGPSRGLGNTIYF
TRBV24-1,TRBJ2-2,CATSAVSGTGELFF
TRBV27,TRBJ2-7,CASSLTSGGGSEQYF
TRBV20-1,TRBJ2-1,CSAREEARYNEQFF
TRBV7-2,TRBJ2-1,CASSLGAHYNEQFF
TRBV12-3/TRBV12-4,TRBJ2-3,CASDPLADTQYF
TRBV5-1,TRBJ2-7,CASSFLAGVRDEQYF
TRBV10-3,TRBJ2-2,CAIRGLARTGELFF
TRBV25-1,TRBJ2-1,CASSEHLGGASSSYNEQFF
TRBV29-1,TRBJ2-1,CSVEPRLAVFEQFF
TRBV18,TRBJ2-1,CASSPPRNNEQFF
TRBV5-1,TRBJ2-7,CASSTSELSYEQYF
TRBV6-5,TRBJ1-1,CASSYSGVGYTEAFF
TRBV5-1,TRBJ2-5,CASTRTSGTVRETQYF
TRBV3-1,TRBJ2-7,CASTPPGRGYEQYF
TRBV29-1,TRBJ1-1,CSVDRGAEAFF
TRBV2,TRBJ2-1,CASTLQGGTYNEQFF
TRBV11-2,TRBJ1-1,CASSFGIRNTEAFF
TRBV5-1,TRBJ2-2,CASARETGELFF
TRBV11-2,TRBJ2-3,CASSPPRGHDTQYF
TRBV19,TRBJ2-7,CASSPQGSPYEQYF
TRBV29-1,TRBJ2-6,CSAGAQSGANVLTF
TRBV4-2,TRBJ2-7,CASSPSGGADEQYF
TRBV20-1,TRBJ2-7,CSARDVFGQGDEQYF
TRBV19,TRBJ2-3,CASSITADRPSTDTQYF
TRBV12-3/TRBV12-4,TRBJ1-1,CASSSITEAFF
TRBV6-5,TRBJ2-3,CASSYRLAGDTQYF
TRBV2,TRBJ2-7,CASKPSLTDEQYF
TRBV6-5,TRBJ1-1,CASSWGGGPLAFF
TRBV5-1,TRBJ2-7,CASSMERGNEQYF
TRBV5-8,TRBJ1-2,CASSSPGTYGYTF
TRBV4-1,TRBJ2-3,CASSHPGTHTDTQYF
TRBV12-3/TRBV12-4,TRBJ1-1,CASSSNRLGRAEAFF
TRBV18,TRBJ2-4,CASSSGSDGDIQYF
TRBV11-2,TRBJ2-1,CASSGRRDEQFF
TRBV6-1,TRBJ2-2,CASRARSLAGGNTGELFF
TRBV10-3,TRBJ2-2,CAIRGKATNTGELFF
TRBV5-6,TRBJ2-1,CASSFGTPDEQFF
TRBV2,TRBJ2-2,CAKGTGLGTGELFF
TRBV5-1,TRBJ2-1,CASSPEAQGGSYNEQFF
TRBV5-5,TRBJ1-6,CASSLSTGGALHSPLHF
TRBV12-3/TRBV12-4,TRBJ2-2,CASSTRLVRTGELFF
TRBV20-1,TRBJ2-3,CSAHTGTNTDTQYF
TRBV4-1,TRBJ2-1,CASSQDGGSSHLYNEQFF
TRBV5-1,TRBJ1-1,CASSKDRGPKTEAFF
TRBV12-3/TRBV12-4,TRBJ2-1,CASSLTLAGVNEQFF
TRBV7-9,TRBJ2-6,CASSLYGGRSGANVLTF
TRBV3-1,TRBJ2-5,CASSQGAMDFRGKTQYF
TRBV12-3/TRBV12-4,TRBJ2-1,CASSSGEQHNEQFF
TRBV5-1,TRBJ1-1,CASSPLENTEAFF
TRBV20-1,TRBJ1-1,CSGTPSRGDPMNTEAFF